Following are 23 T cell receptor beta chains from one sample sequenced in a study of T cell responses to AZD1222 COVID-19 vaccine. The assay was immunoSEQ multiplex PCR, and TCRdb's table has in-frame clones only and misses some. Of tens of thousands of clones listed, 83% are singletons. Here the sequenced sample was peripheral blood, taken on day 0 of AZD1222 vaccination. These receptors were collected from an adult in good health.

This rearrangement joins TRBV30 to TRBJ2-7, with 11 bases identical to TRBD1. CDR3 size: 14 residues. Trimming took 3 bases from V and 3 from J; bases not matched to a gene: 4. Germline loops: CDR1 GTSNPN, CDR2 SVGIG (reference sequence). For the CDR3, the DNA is TGTGCCTGGAGGCGAGGGACAGGGGGCTACGAGCAGTACTTC. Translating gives CAWRRGTGGYEQYF.

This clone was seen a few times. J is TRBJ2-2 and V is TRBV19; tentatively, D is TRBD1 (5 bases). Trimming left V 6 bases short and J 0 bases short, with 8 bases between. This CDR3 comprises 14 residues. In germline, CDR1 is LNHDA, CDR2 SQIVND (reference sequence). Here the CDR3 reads CASRQDTNTGELFF. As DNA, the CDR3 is TGTGCCAGTAGACAGGACACGAACACCGGGGAGCTGTTTTTT.

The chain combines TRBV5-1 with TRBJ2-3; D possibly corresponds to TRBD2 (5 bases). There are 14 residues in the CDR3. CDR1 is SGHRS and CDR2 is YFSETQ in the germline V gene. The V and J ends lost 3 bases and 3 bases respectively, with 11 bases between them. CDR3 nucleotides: TGCGCCAGCAGCTCCACGAGGGAGACAGATACGCAGTATTTT. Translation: CASSSTRETDTQYF.

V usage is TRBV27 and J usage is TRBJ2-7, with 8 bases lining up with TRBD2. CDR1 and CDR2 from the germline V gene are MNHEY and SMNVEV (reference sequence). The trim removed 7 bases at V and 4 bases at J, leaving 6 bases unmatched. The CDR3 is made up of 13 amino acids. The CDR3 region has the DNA TGTGCCAGCATGCGGAGCGGGAGTTACGAGCAGTACTTC. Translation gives CASMRSGSYEQYF.

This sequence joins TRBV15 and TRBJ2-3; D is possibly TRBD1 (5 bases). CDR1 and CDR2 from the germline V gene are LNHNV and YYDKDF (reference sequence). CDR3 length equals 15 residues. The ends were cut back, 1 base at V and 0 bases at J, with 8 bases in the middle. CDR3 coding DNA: TGTGCCACCAGCAGAGTAAGGGGAAGCACAGATACGCAGTATTTT. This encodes CATSRVRGSTDTQYF.

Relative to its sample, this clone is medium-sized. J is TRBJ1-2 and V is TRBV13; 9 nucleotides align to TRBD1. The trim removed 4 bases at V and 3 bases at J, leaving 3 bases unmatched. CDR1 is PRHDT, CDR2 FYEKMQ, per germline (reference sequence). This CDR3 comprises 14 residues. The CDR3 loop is CASSSGQGYYGYTF. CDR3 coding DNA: TGTGCCAGCAGCTCGGGACAGGGATACTATGGCTACACCTTC.

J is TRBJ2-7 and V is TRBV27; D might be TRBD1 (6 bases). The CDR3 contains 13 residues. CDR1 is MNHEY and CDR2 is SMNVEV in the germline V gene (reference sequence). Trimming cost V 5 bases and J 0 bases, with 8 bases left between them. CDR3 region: CASSDRSSYEQYF. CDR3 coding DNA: TGTGCCAGCAGTGACAGGAGCTCCTACGAGCAGTACTTC.

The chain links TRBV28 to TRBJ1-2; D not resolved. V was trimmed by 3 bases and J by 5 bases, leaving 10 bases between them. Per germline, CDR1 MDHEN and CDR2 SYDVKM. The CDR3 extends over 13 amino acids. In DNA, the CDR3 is TGTGCCAGCAGTTTGCCACAGCTTTATGGCTACACCTTC. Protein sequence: CASSLPQLYGYTF.

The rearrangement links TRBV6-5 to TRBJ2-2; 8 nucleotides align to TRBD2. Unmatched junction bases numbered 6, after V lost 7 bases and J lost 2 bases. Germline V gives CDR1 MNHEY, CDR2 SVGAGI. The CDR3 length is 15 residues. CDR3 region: CASTMREDNTGELFF. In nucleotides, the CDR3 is TGTGCCAGCACGATGCGGGAGGACAACACCGGGGAGCTGTTTTTT.

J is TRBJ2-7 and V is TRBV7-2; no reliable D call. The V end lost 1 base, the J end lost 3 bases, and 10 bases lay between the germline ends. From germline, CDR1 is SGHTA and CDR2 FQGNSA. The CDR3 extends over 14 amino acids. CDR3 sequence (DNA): TGTGCCAGCAGCTTAGTCGTGCAGAGCTACGAGCAGTACTTC. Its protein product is CASSLVVQSYEQYF.

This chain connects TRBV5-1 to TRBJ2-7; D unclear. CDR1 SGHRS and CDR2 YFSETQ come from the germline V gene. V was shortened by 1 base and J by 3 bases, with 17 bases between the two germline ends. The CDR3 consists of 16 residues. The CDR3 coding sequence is TGCGCCAGCAGCTTGTTCGGGCCATTATCCAACTACGAGCAGTACTTC. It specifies CASSLFGPLSNYEQYF. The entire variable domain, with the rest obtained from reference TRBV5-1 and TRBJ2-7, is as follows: KAGVTQTPRYLIKTRGQQVTLSCSPISGHRSVSWYQQTPGQGLQFLFEYFSETQRNKGNFPGRFSGRQFSNSRSEMNVSTLELGDSALYLCASSLFGPLSNYEQYFGPGTRLTVT.

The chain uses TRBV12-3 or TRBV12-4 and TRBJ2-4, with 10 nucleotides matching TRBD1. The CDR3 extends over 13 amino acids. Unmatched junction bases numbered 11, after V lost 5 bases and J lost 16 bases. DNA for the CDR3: TGTGCCAGCAGTCATTCCCGAGGACAGGGGGAATACTTC. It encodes CASSHSRGQGEYF.

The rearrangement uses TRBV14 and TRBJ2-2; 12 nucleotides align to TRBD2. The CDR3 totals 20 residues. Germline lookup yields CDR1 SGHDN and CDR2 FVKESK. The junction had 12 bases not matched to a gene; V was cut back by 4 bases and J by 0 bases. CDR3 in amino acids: CASSPTGLAGGPANTGELFF. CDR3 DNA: TGTGCCAGCAGCCCCACAGGGCTAGCGGGGGGGCCGGCGAACACCGGGGAGCTGTTTTTT. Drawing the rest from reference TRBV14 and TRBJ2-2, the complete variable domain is EAGVTQFPSHSVIEKGQTVTLRCDPISGHDNLYWYRRVMGKEIKFLLHFVKESKQDESGMPNNRFLAERTGGTYSTLKVQPAELEDSGVYFCASSPTGLAGGPANTGELFFGEGSRLTVL.

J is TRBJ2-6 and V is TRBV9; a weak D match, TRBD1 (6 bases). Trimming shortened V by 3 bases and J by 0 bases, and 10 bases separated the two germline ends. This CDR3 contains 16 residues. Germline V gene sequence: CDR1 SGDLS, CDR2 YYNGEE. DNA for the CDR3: TGTGCCAGCAGCGGAAGGACAGCCTCTGGGGCCAACGTCCTGACTTTC. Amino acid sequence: CASSGRTASGANVLTF.

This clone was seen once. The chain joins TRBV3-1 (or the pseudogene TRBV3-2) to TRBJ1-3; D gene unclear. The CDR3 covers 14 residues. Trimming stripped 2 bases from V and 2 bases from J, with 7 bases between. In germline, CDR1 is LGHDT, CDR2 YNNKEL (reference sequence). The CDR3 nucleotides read TGTGCCAGCAGCCAACTCCCGCCTGGAAACACCATATATTTT. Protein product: CASSQLPPGNTIYF.

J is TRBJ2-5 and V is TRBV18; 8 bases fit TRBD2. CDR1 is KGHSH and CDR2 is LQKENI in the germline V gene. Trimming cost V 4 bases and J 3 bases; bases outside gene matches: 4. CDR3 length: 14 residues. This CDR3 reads CASSLSGGEETQYF. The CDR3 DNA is TGTGCCAGCTCACTCTCGGGGGGGGAAGAGACCCAGTACTTC.

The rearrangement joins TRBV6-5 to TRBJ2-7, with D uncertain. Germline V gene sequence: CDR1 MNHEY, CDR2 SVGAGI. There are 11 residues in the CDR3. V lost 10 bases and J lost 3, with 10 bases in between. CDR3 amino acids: CAILNGYEQYF. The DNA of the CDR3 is TGTGCCATCTTGAACGGCTACGAGCAGTACTTC.

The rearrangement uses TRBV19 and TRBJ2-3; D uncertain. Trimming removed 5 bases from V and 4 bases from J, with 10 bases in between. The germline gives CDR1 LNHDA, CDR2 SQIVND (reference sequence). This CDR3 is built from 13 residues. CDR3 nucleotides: TGTGCCAGTAGTTCTCTACCGCCAGATACGCAGTATTTT. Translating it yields CASSSLPPDTQYF.

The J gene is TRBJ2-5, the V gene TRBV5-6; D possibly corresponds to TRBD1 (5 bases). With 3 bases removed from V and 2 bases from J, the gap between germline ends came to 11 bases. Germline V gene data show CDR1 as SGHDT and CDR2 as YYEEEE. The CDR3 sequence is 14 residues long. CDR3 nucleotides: TGTGCCAGCAGCTGGGGCAGCGCTCAAGAGACCCAGTACTTC. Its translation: CASSWGSAQETQYF.

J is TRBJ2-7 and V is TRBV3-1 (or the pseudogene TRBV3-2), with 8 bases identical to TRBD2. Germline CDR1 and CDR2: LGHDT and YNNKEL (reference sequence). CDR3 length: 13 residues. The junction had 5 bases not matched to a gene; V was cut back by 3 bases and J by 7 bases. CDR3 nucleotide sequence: TGTGCCAGCAGCCACTTAGCGGGGAGGGAGCAGTACTTC. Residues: CASSHLAGREQYF.

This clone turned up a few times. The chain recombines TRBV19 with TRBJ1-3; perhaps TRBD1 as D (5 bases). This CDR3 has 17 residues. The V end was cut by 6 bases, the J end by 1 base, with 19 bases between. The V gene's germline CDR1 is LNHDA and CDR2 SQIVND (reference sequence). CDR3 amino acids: CASRFARGNRSGNTIYF. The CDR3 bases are TGTGCCAGTAGGTTCGCTCGGGGCAACCGTTCTGGAAACACCATATATTTT. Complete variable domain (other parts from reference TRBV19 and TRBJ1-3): DGGITQSPKYLFRKEGQNVTLSCEQNLNHDAMYWYRQDPGQGLRLIYYSQIVNDFQKGDIAEGYSVSREKKESFPLTVTSAQKNPTAFYLCASRFARGNRSGNTIYFGEGSWLTVV.

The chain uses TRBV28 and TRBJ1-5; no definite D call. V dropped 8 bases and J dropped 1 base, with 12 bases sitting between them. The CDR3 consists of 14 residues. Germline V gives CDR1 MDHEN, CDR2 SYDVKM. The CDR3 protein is CASSIFPSNQPQHF. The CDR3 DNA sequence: TGTGCCAGCTCTATATTTCCGAGCAATCAGCCCCAGCATTTT.

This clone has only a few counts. The DNA of the CDR3 is TGTGCCAGCTCTTTTGACCCCGGGGGCTACACCTTC. Its translation is CASSFDPGGYTF. The gene calls are TRBV18 and TRBJ1-2; the D is unclear. V was clipped by 6 bases and J by 8 bases, with 13 bases between them. Germline values: CDR1 KGHSH, CDR2 LQKENI. The CDR3 loop spans 12 amino acids.